This record covers a single T cell receptor beta chain. Which antigen it targets is not known. No much larger clone is present one base from it, and per-base qualities are unavailable. The data originate from a study of cytomegalovirus exposure and HLA in healthy donors (TCRdb year 2017). Broadly, across the study: According to an earlier analysis of 587 of the donors, 150 million to 200 million T cells yielded 117 million unique TCR beta sequences and approximately 300 Gb of sequence data. High-throughput TCR immunosequencing, statistical association of individual TCRs with disease status, and machine learning were combined to predict cytomegalovirus infection status. To study patterns of TCR occurrence, a later analysis re-analyzed previously published TCR beta repertoires from several hundred donors and added high-resolution HLA genotyping. An early release that covered fewer than 750 HLA-typed donors contained 250 to 350 gigabases of sequencing data and approximately 85 million unique TCR sequences. Four to six DR-DQ haplotypes were handled as single units for association and clustering, since linkage in the cohort was strong. Typing coverage varied by locus: about 620-630 donors for A, B, C, DRB1 and DQB1; approximately 520 for DQA1; nearly 610 for DPA1; 450 to 480 for DPB1. Rather than using new phenotypic data, the later analysis identified candidate immune exposures from TCR beta sequences and from how often those sequences occurred across donors. The study aimed to test whether signatures of past pathogen exposure could be identified by cataloging public T cell receptors. Among the roughly 380 genotyped donors, around 81% belonged to the genetic ancestry cluster associated with self-reported Caucasian donors. Alongside the repertoire data, information on donor age, sex, ethnicity and CMV serostatus was compiled. An earlier analysis of approximately 630 of the donors applied high-throughput TCR beta sequencing to assess whether each TCR beta V gene segment acted as functional or pseudogenic. Every repertoire in the discovery cohort had been generated on one and the same sequencing platform. Besides the first cohort of approximately 710 subjects, a separate validation cohort made up of about 120 different subjects was used. The T cell repertoires of several hundred subjects were profiled by immunosequencing and related to cytomegalovirus serostatus. On average, roughly 200,000 unique TCR beta nucleotide sequences were sequenced per donor among 398 genotyped donors of the cohort, with approximately 18% of those sequences being non-productive. HLA typing included class I and class II loci at four-digit resolution. A later genetic analysis took genome-wide SNP genotypes for about 55% of the roughly 670 donors and used that subset as a discovery cohort. What the work shows at the level of the full study, not this receptor alone: Broadly in line with IMGT annotations, most TCR beta V segments showed up in productive rearrangements about 90% or about 30% of the time in an earlier analysis of 450 to 750 of the donors. Linkage disequilibrium might explain the correlated functional status among segregating V segments, but an unknown experimental factor could not be ruled out. Only TCR beta chains were sequenced in this cohort, and the absence of alpha or paired-chain data limited detectable features. Compared with equally common non-associated chains, HLA-associated TCR beta chains in a later analysis were more clonally expanded and had lower generation probabilities. In a later analysis, most CMV-associated TCR beta chains were found to appear HLA-restricted, with HLA associations seemingly driven largely by CMV exposure. Three of the identified cytomegalovirus-associated TCR beta chains were confirmed in vitro to be specific for cytomegalovirus antigens. CMV serostatus was the only immune exposure information available for the cohort. Cytomegalovirus status was reported to be diagnosed by the classifier with high specificity and sensitivity in both the original and validation cohorts. According to a later genetic analysis, donors in an Asian-associated ancestry cluster had fewer N-insertions in productive TCRs than the approximately 710-donor mean. Assigning TCR associations to individual alleles was difficult when HLA alleles, especially DR and DQ, strongly co-occurred. Sequencing depth was assumed to be roughly uniform across donors in the presence/absence analyses, though that assumption may not hold. A further reported finding was that TCR beta sequences accurately predicted the HLA-A and HLA-B alleles for most subjects in the first cohort. At a false discovery rate of 0.05, a later analysis linked some 18,000 TCR beta sequences to specific HLA alleles. The earlier analysis of approximately 540 of the donors excluded approximately 15 rarely observed V segments, including chromosome 9 orphons, because counts were too low. Because some donors lacked HLA typing at each locus, the association tests relied only on the typed subset. In the study, about 150 TCR beta chains were listed as associated with cytomegalovirus. The sequencing pipeline was judged likely to have produced a cluster of highly shared sequence variants as a technical artifact. According to the authors, the approach could potentially be generalized to other disease states and immunological phenotypes. An association between a missense DCLRE1C variant and V-gene and J-gene trimming of TCR beta chains was found in a later genetic analysis and replicated in an independent cohort. Several of the top co-occurrence clusters appeared to be linked to parvovirus B19, influenza, CMV and Epstein-Barr virus, according to a later analysis. A later analysis found that TCR association rates varied across HLA loci, with DRB1 alleles showing the most associated TCRs and HLA-C alleles the fewest. While some public TCRs were present in many individuals, most TCR sequences turned up only very rarely across donors.

The cohort comprised 670 or so healthy bone marrow donors. All cohort members were sampled while nominally healthy, although unrecorded immune exposures were likely present. The donor tested CMV seronegative and was one of the 352 seronegative cohort members. A peripheral blood sample was provided by each donor, and peripheral blood mononuclear cells were used for TCR beta sequencing. The Qiagen DNeasy Blood Extraction Kit was used to extract genomic DNA from the blood cell samples. The library relied on the immunoSEQ multiplex PCR assay. A mixture of 60 forward primers for TCR Vbeta segments and 13 reverse primers for TCR Jbeta segments was used in the multiplex PCR. Amplification of the CDR3 region of rearranged TCR beta genes was performed with a multiplex PCR assay on genomic DNA. The Illumina HiSeq System was used to sequence the amplified TCR beta libraries as 87-base-pair reads. As for how the authors treated the data: Across the 500 to 850 repertoires, a later analysis counted roughly 84 million unique TCR beta chains, about 10 million of which were shared by at least two donors. To remove PCR and sequencing errors, raw reads were error-corrected and collapsed into unique sequences using a nearest-neighbor algorithm that merged closely related sequences. To assign V, D and J gene segments, CDR3 sequences were aligned to IMGT reference sequences. For a sequence to be retained, at least a six-nucleotide match to both a V gene segment and a J gene segment was required. A rearrangement was called productive if the CDR3 had no stop codons and remained in frame with V and J, and every other rearrangement was called non-productive. Following IMGT convention, CDR3 was defined as the stretch from the second conserved V-encoded cysteine to the conserved J-encoded phenylalanine. The earlier analysis of approximately 590 of the donors excluded any sequence lacking an unambiguous match to a single V gene segment. In an earlier analysis of several hundred of the donors, V segments were called functional above 56.7% productive rearrangements and were called segregating when the between-donor standard deviation exceeded 5%. To diagnose cytomegalovirus status from the catalog of TCR beta chain sequences, a statistical classification framework was built. In a later analysis, V and J genes were assigned by comparing TCR nucleotide sequences against IMGT/GENE-DB human TR gene sequences. The TCRdist pipeline was used in a later analysis to assign CDR3 sequences and most-parsimonious VDJ recombination scenarios. In a later analysis, each TCR beta chain was defined by its CDR3 amino acid sequence together with its V-gene family, and reads without a unique V-gene family were excluded. In a later analysis, several hundred highly shared, low-generation-probability nucleotide sequences were removed to address suspected cross-contamination and a sequencing artifact. In a later analysis, a clonal expansion index was calculated for each public chain from normalized within-repertoire ranks of inferred template counts. A later analysis computed generation probabilities with a VDJ recombination model fitted to out-of-frame rearrangements, and checked the results against IGoR. In a later analysis, TCR-TCR, TCR-HLA and TCR-CMV co-occurrence was scored with hypergeometric tests, and a repertoire-size bias correction was applied to TCR pairs. A later analysis estimated false discovery rates by permuting HLA or CMV assignments 20 times. In a later analysis, co-occurring TCRs were grouped using DBSCAN, with TCRdist sequence similarity added in when clustering inside HLA-allele-positive subsets. Repertoires with fewer than 30,000 or more than 120,000 public chains were left out of co-occurrence clustering, as were four to six repertoires with anomalous nucleotide sharing. TCRdb obtained this table from immuneACCESS and retained in-frame rearrangements with V and J assigned. These tables miss some clones; where compared with another copy, unresolved V genes account for less than half of the shortfall, and the remainder is unexplained. Clone size and the V and J calls come from that table; the DNA yielded D and trimming. The sample table contains some 160,000 clones; only one count was recorded for around 82% of them. The top ten clones comprise around 5.7% of the sample.

This sequence originates from a man aged 35 to 55 in good health and CMV-seronegative. The material sequenced was PBMCs.

At the DNA level, the sequence is TGCGCCAGCAGCCAAGGGACAGGCCGGATTCAGTACTTC. Its amino acids are CASSQGTGRIQYF. The rearrangement combines TRBV4-3 with TRBJ2-4; the junction holds 7 bases that match TRBD1. V is trimmed back by 1 base and J by 10 bases, and the junction contains 4 bases that no gene match accounts for. CDR1 is given as LGHNA and CDR2 as YSLEER, both from the germline V gene. The CDR3 contains 13 residues, cysteine and phenylalanine counted. Solely the CDR3 DNA is kept, with 39 bases framed from the first base.